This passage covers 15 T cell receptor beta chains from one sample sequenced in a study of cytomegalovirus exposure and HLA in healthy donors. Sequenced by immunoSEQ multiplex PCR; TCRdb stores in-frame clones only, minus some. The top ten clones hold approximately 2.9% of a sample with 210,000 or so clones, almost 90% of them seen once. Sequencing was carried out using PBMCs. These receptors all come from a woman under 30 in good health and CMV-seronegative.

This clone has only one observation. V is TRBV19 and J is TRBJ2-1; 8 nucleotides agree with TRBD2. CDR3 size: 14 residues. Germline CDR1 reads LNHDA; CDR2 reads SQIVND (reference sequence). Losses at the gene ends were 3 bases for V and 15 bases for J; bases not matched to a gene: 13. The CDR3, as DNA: TGTGCCAGTAGTATTCGACCCCCGGGACTAGTTAGGTTCTTC. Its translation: CASSIRPPGLVRFF.

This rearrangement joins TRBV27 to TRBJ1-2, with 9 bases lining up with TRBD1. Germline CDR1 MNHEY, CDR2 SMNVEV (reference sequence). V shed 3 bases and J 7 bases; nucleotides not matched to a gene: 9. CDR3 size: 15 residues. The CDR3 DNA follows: TGTGCCAGCAGTTTTCTCGGGACAGGGTCCATTGGCTACACCTTC. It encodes CASSFLGTGSIGYTF.

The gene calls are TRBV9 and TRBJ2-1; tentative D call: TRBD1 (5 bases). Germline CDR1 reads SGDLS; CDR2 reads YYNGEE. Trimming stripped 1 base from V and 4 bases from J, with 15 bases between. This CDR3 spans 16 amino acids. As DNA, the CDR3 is TGTGCCAGCAGCGTACTCCAGGGTTTAGGATACAATGAGCAGTTCTTC. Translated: CASSVLQGLGYNEQFF.

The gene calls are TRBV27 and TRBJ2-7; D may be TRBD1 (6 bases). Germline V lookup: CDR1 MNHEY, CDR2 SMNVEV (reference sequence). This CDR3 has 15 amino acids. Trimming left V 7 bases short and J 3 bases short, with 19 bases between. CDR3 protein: CASKGVWLGIYEQYF. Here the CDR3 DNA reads TGTGCCAGCAAGGGGGTATGGTTGGGGATCTACGAGCAGTACTTC.

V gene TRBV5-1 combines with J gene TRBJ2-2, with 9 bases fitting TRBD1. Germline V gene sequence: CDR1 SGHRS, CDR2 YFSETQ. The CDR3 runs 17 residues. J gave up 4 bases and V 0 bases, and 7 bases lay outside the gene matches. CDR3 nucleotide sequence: TGCGCCAGCAGCTTGGCCCGGGACAGGGTTACCACCGGGGAGCTGTTTTTT. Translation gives CASSLARDRVTTGELFF.

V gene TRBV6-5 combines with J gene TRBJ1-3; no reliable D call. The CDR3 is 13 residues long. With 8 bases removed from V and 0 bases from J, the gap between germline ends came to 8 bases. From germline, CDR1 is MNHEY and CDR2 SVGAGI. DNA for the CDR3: TGTGCCAGCGGACTCACCTCTGGAAACACCATATATTTT. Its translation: CASGLTSGNTIYF.

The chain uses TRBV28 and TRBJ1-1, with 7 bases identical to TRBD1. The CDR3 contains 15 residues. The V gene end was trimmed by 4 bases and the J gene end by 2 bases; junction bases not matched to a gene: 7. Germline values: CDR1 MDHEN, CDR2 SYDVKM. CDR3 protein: CASSWSGTANTEAFF. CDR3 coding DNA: TGTGCCAGCAGTTGGTCCGGGACAGCTAACACTGAAGCTTTCTTT.

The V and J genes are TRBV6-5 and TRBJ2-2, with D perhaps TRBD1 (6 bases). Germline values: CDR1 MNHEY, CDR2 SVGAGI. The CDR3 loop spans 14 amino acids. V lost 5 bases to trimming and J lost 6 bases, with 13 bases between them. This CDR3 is CASSTLRTAGELFF. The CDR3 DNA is TGTGCCAGCAGTACTCTCCGGACAGCCGGGGAGCTGTTTTTT.

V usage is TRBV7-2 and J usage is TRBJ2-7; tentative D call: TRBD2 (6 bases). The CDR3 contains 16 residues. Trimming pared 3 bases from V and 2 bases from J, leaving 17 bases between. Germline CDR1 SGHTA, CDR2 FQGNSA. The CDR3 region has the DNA TGTGCCAGCAGCTTGGATTCGGGAGATTTTCCCTACGAGCAGTACTTC. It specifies CASSLDSGDFPYEQYF.

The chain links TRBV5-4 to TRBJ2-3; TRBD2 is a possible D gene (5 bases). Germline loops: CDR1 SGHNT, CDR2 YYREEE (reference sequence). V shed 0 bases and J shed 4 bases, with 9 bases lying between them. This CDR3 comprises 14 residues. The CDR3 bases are TGTGCCAGCAGCTTGGCCACCGGGGCAGATACGCAGTATTTT. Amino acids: CASSLATGADTQYF. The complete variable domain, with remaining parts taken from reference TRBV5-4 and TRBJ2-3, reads ETGVTQSPTHLIKTRGQQVTLRCSSQSGHNTVSWYQQALGQGPQFIFQYYREEENGRGNFPPRFSGLQFPNYSSELNVNALELDDSALYLCASSLATGADTQYFGPGTRLTVL.

The CDR3 DNA sequence: TGTGCCAGTAGGTACAGGGGCCTTAACTATGGCTACACCTTC. Its protein product is CASRYRGLNYGYTF. This chain connects TRBV19 to TRBJ1-2, with 7 positions matching TRBD1. CDR3 size: 14 residues. Looked up from germline, CDR1 is LNHDA and CDR2 is SQIVND (reference sequence). Germline trimming cut 6 bases from V and 1 base from J; bases unmatched to any gene: 5.

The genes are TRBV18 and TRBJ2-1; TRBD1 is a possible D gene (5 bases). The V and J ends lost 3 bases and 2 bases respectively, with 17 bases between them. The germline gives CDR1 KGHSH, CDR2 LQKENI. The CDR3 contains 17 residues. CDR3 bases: TGTGCCAGCTCACCTGGGGCCGAGAGTGCTCCCTACAATGAGCAGTTCTTC. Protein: CASSPGAESAPYNEQFF.

For the CDR3, the DNA is TGTGCCAGCAGCTTATTACTAGCGGGTGCTTACTACGAGCAGTACTTC. This codes for CASSLLLAGAYYEQYF. The V and J genes are TRBV11-2 and TRBJ2-7; 9 positions match TRBD2. The germline V gene encodes CDR1 SGHAT and CDR2 FQNNGV. V gave up 2 bases and J gave up 3 bases; unmatched junction bases: 8. The length of the CDR3 is 16 residues.

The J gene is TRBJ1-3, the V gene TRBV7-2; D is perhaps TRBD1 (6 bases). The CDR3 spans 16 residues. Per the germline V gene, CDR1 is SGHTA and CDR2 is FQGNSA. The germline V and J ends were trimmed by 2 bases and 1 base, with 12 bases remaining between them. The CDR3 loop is CASSLSGRGSGNTIYF. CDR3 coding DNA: TGTGCCAGCAGCTTAAGTGGCAGGGGTTCTGGAAACACCATATATTTT.

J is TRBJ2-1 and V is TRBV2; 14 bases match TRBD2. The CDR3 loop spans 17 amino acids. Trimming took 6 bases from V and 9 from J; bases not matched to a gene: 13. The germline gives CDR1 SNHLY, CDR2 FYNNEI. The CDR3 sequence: CASSPFGTSGSKAEQFF. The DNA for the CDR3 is TGTGCCAGCAGCCCCTTCGGGACTAGCGGGAGTAAGGCTGAGCAGTTCTTC.